This is a list of T cell receptor beta chains from one sample in a study of hypomethylating agent response in myelodysplastic syndrome. This table comes from immunoSEQ multiplex PCR, and its TCRdb copy is limited to in-frame clones, with some not included. The sample has approximately 2,000 clones, 80% to 90% seen once. The sample was bone marrow, taken before or after starting hypomethylating agent treatment for myelodysplastic syndrome (not recorded which). These receptors all stem from a human donor with myelodysplastic syndrome. Each CDR3 is given with its conserved first and last residue. Each record gives: J gene, V gene, CDR3 length, D gene, clone size, CDR3 protein, CDR3 DNA. The D gene is left open where the match is weak. Expanded clones get a size class; other rows say once, few or many, or leave the size out.

J: TRBJ1-6; V: TRBV28; length: 15; D: NA; size: once; CDR3: CASSLGRGANSPLHF; DNA: TGTGCCAGCAGTTTAGGAAGGGGGGCCAATTCACCCCTCCACTTT
J: TRBJ2-1; V: TRBV28; length: 15; D: NA; size: once; CDR3: CASSLPSGLEAEQFF; DNA: TGTGCCAGCAGTTTACCATCAGGGCTTGAGGCCGAGCAGTTCTTC
J: TRBJ1-4; V: TRBV21-1; length: 17; D: NA; size: NA; CDR3: CAVLRTCKDRTNEKLFF; DNA: TGTGCAGTTCTCCGAACCTGCAAAGACAGGACGAATGAAAAACTGTTTTTT
J: TRBJ1-4; V: TRBV9; length: 14; D: NA; size: NA; CDR3: CASSARATNEKLFF; DNA: TGTGCCAGCAGTGCGAGGGCCACTAATGAAAAACTGTTTTTT
J: TRBJ1-4; V: TRBV20-1; length: 11; D: NA; size: NA; CDR3: CSARQGEKLFF; DNA: TGCAGTGCTAGACAGGGTGAAAAACTGTTTTTT
J: TRBJ1-6; V: TRBV30; length: 13; D: TRBD1; size: NA; CDR3: CAWMGQGNSPLHF; DNA: TGTGCCTGGATGGGACAGGGTAATTCACCCCTCCACTTT
J: TRBJ2-7; V: TRBV2; length: 16; D: NA; size: NA; CDR3: CASSLDRPGLNYEQYF; DNA: TGTGCCAGCAGCCTAGACAGGCCTGGATTGAACTACGAGCAGTACTTC
J: TRBJ2-3; V: TRBV9; length: 15; D: TRBD2; size: NA; CDR3: CASSVEGAGVNTQYF; DNA: TGTGCCAGCAGCGTAGAGGGTGCGGGAGTAAATACGCAGTATTTT
J: TRBJ1-1; V: TRBV18; length: 16; D: NA; size: large; CDR3: CASSPRGRGSNTEAFF; DNA: TGTGCCAGCTCACCTCGCGGCAGGGGATCGAACACTGAAGCTTTCTTT
J: TRBJ2-7; V: TRBV5-4; length: 17; D: TRBD2; size: NA; CDR3: CASSAARASGGGYEQYF; DNA: TGTGCCAGCAGCGCTGCCCGGGCTAGCGGAGGAGGGTACGAGCAGTACTTC
J: TRBJ2-1; V: TRBV30; length: 17; D: TRBD2; size: NA; CDR3: CAWSGTSGRVSYNEQFF; DNA: TGTGCCTGGAGTGGGACTAGCGGGAGGGTCTCCTACAATGAGCAGTTCTTC
J: TRBJ2-3; V: TRBV10-3; length: 15; D: TRBD2; size: NA; CDR3: CAISDQRGRTDTQYF; DNA: TGTGCCATCAGTGACCAGCGGGGCCGCACAGATACGCAGTATTTT
J: TRBJ2-1; V: TRBV7-6; length: 16; D: TRBD2; size: NA; CDR3: CASSLGTSGSDNEQFF; DNA: TGTGCCAGCAGCTTGGGGACTAGCGGGAGCGACAATGAGCAGTTCTTC
J: TRBJ2-3; V: TRBV28; length: 14; D: TRBD2; size: NA; CDR3: CASSLTAGEYTQYF; DNA: TGTGCCAGCAGTTTAACGGCGGGAGAATATACGCAGTATTTT
J: TRBJ2-1; V: TRBV7-8; length: 17; D: TRBD2; size: NA; CDR3: CASSSLHGGAKYNEQFF; DNA: TGTGCCAGCAGCTCCCTACACGGGGGGGCGAAATACAATGAGCAGTTCTTC
J: TRBJ1-2; V: TRBV5-4; length: 13; D: NA; size: NA; CDR3: CASSATGNYGYTF; DNA: TGTGCCAGCAGCGCCACAGGGAACTATGGCTACACCTTC
J: TRBJ1-1; V: TRBV29-1; length: 11; D: NA; size: NA; CDR3: CSVLIGTEAFF; DNA: TGCAGCGTTTTAATTGGGACTGAAGCTTTCTTT
J: TRBJ2-4; V: TRBV7-3; length: 13; D: NA; size: NA; CDR3: CASTLKPGNIQYF; DNA: TGTGCCAGCACCCTGAAACCGGGAAACATTCAGTACTTC
J: TRBJ2-3; V: TRBV28; length: 16; D: NA; size: NA; CDR3: CASNLDMEVGTDTQYF; DNA: TGTGCCAGCAACCTCGACATGGAGGTGGGAACAGATACGCAGTATTTT
J: TRBJ1-1; V: TRBV29-1; length: 13; D: TRBD1; size: once; CDR3: CSVETGGFAEAFF; DNA: TGCAGCGTTGAGACAGGGGGCTTTGCTGAAGCTTTCTTT
J: TRBJ2-7; V: TRBV28; length: 14; D: NA; size: NA; CDR3: CASSFQGTSYEQYF; DNA: TGTGCCAGCAGTTTCCAGGGGACTTCCTACGAGCAGTACTTC
J: TRBJ1-5; V: TRBV18; length: 16; D: NA; size: NA; CDR3: CASSPGGGNSNQPQHF; DNA: TGTGCCAGCTCACCAGGAGGGGGAAATAGCAATCAGCCCCAGCATTTT
J: TRBJ2-3; V: TRBV2; length: 16; D: TRBD2; size: NA; CDR3: CAILGGISGVGDTQYF; DNA: TGTGCCATCCTGGGGGGGATTAGCGGGGTAGGAGATACGCAGTATTTT
J: TRBJ2-1; V: TRBV7-2; length: 14; D: NA; size: NA; CDR3: CASSLVGSYNEQFF; DNA: TGTGCCAGCAGCTTAGTGGGCTCCTACAATGAGCAGTTCTTC
J: TRBJ2-3; V: TRBV19; length: 12; D: TRBD1; size: once; CDR3: CASSTGADTQYF; DNA: TGTGCCAGTAGCACAGGGGCAGATACGCAGTATTTT
J: TRBJ2-3; V: TRBV9; length: 17; D: NA; size: once; CDR3: CASSVESGYGKTDTQYF; DNA: TGTGCCAGCAGCGTAGAATCGGGGTACGGGAAGACAGATACGCAGTATTTT
J: TRBJ1-1; V: TRBV6-6; length: 14; D: NA; size: NA; CDR3: CASTSQDRSTEAFF; DNA: TGTGCCAGCACTTCACAGGATAGAAGCACTGAAGCTTTCTTT
J: TRBJ1-1; V: TRBV5-1; length: 13; D: NA; size: NA; CDR3: CASSIGSHTEAFF; DNA: TGCGCCAGCAGCATAGGGAGCCACACTGAAGCTTTCTTT
J: TRBJ2-7; V: TRBV12-5; length: 14; D: TRBD1; size: NA; CDR3: CASGYGQGDYEQYF; DNA: TGTGCTAGTGGTTACGGACAGGGGGACTACGAGCAGTACTTC